The next 3 T cell receptor beta chains were all read from a single sample in a study of T cell repertoires in cytomegalovirus infection. Their specific antigens are unknown. MiXCR, run by TCRdb on the reads, gives a single entry per CDR3 protein. This sample has roughly 500,000 distinct CDR3 sequences, with roughly 42% found just once. Source: cultured PBMCs, taken from culture after CMV antigen stimulation. The receptor set was obtained from a human donor in good health (CMV status not recorded). Some clones in this sample may be carry-over from other donors' samples.

This chain joins TRBV12-3 or TRBV12-4 and TRBJ2-7; D remains unclear. V lost 7 bases and J 6 bases, leaving 13 bases between the germline ends. The CDR3 is 12 amino acids. The CDR3 DNA follows: TGTGCCAGCACCGACCCGGATCTCGAGCAGTACTTC. It specifies CASTDPDLEQYF.

This clonotype has only a few counts. V and J are TRBV7-2 and TRBJ2-1; 10 positions match TRBD2. Germline V lookup: CDR1 SGHTA, CDR2 FQGNSA. J was trimmed by 6 bases and V by 5 bases; bases with no gene match: 10. The CDR3 consists of 16 residues. In nucleotides, the CDR3 is TGTGCCAGCAGCCCATCTAGCGGGGGTCTTAGCAATGAGCAGTTCTTC. Translated, it gives CASSPSSGGLSNEQFF.

The gene calls are TRBV5-1 and TRBJ2-1; TRBD1 matches at 7 bases. Germline trimming cut 1 base from V and 4 bases from J; bases unmatched to any gene: 5. The length of the CDR3 is 15 residues. Germline values: CDR1 SGHRS, CDR2 YFSETQ. CDR3 sequence (DNA): TGCGCCAGCAGCTTGCAAGGGGGCGAATACAATGAGCAGTTCTTC. It is translated as CASSLQGGEYNEQFF.